These T cell receptor beta chains were read from a single sample in a study of blood T cells in healthy people across ages. TCRdb fed the 5' RACE reads into MiXCR, producing one record per CDR3 protein. The sample gives about 800,000 distinct CDR3 sequences, roughly 25% of which show up once; 3.7% is in the top ten. This sample also appeared in a second study, on T cells of mothers and their children.

Source material: blood. The origin of the receptors is a boy younger than 18 in good health. The CDR3 runs from the conserved cysteine through the conserved F or W. The D gene is left open where the match is weak. Clone size appears in some rows only: once, few, many, or a class for an expanded clone.

-	-	TRBV5-6	TRBJ1-5	CASSFTGDNQPQHF	TGTGCCAGCAGCTTTACGGGGGACAATCAGCCCCAGCATTTT
few	-	TRBV3-1	TRBJ1-1	CASSQEKEAFF	TGTGCCAGCAGCCAAGAAAAAGAAGCTTTCTTT
few	TRBD1	TRBV19	TRBJ1-3	CASSPTMTGTGNTIYF	TGTGCCAGTAGTCCGACGATGACAGGGACTGGAAACACCATATATTTT
few	TRBD1	TRBV24-1	TRBJ1-4	CATSDSPGQGEKLFF	TGTGCCACCAGTGATTCTCCGGGACAGGGTGAAAAACTGTTTTTT
-	TRBD2	TRBV11-2	TRBJ2-1	CASSPRFSSGGYNEQFF	TGTGCCAGCAGCCCCCGCTTTTCTAGCGGGGGGTATAATGAGCAGTTCTTC
-	-	TRBV20-1	TRBJ2-5	CSARDRGKGRETQYF	TGCAGTGCTAGAGATCGGGGAAAGGGCAGGGAGACCCAGTACTTC
-	TRBD1	TRBV29-1	TRBJ2-2	CSVIGTGAFANTGELFF	TGCAGCGTGATAGGGACAGGGGCGTTCGCGAACACCGGGGAGCTGTTTTTT
few	TRBD2	TRBV2	TRBJ2-7	CARREENYEQYF	TGTGCCAGACGGGAGGAAAACTACGAGCAGTACTTC
-	-	TRBV5-5	TRBJ2-1	CASSLASSGASGNEQFF	TGTGCCAGCAGCTTGGCTTCCTCGGGGGCATCGGGGAATGAGCAGTTCTTC
few	-	TRBV20-1	TRBJ2-5	CSASQGGRETQYF	TGCAGTGCTAGCCAGGGGGGGAGAGAGACCCAGTACTTC
-	TRBD2	TRBV24-1	TRBJ2-1	CATGLHGLAGANEQFF	TGTGCCACCGGCTTACACGGACTAGCGGGGGCCAATGAGCAGTTCTTC
-	TRBD2	TRBV12-3/TRBV12-4	TRBJ2-3	CASSRQAASGRTDTQYF	TGTGCCAGCAGCCGACAAGCAGCTAGCGGGAGAACAGATACGCAGTATTTT
few	TRBD2	TRBV7-2	TRBJ2-7	CASSPGLAKSYEQYF	TGTGCCAGCAGCCCGGGACTAGCGAAATCCTACGAGCAGTACTTC
-	-	TRBV7-2	TRBJ2-5	CASSQSGLGEAQYF	TGTGCCAGCAGCCAGAGCGGGCTAGGGGAGGCCCAGTACTTC
few	-	TRBV28	TRBJ1-1	CASSSVMERLEAFF	TGTGCCAGCAGTTCAGTCATGGAAAGACTTGAAGCTTTCTTT
few	-	TRBV20-1	TRBJ2-7	CSARDERPTYEQYF	TGCAGTGCTAGAGATGAGCGTCCCACCTACGAGCAGTACTTC
-	-	TRBV20-1	TRBJ1-5	CSAREDGDQPQHF	TGCAGTGCTAGAGAGGACGGGGATCAGCCCCAGCATTTT
few	TRBD1	TRBV20-1	TRBJ2-5	CSARDVFPQGETQYF	TGCAGTGCTAGAGATGTGTTCCCACAGGGGGAGACCCAGTACTTC
-	-	TRBV6-5	TRBJ1-6	CASSYALGGPPLHF	TGTGCCAGCAGTTACGCCCTCGGGGGACCACCCCTCCACTTT
few	-	TRBV2	TRBJ2-2	CASSGAGATGELFF	TGTGCCAGCAGTGGGGCCGGGGCCACCGGGGAGCTGTTTTTT
few	-	TRBV7-2	TRBJ2-5	CASSRRMTQGAAETQYF	TGTGCCAGCAGTCGGCGCATGACTCAGGGTGCTGCGGAGACCCAGTACTTC
few	-	TRBV28	TRBJ2-4	CASSDDRLVAKNIQYF	TGTGCCAGCAGCGATGACAGGCTAGTAGCCAAAAACATTCAGTACTTC
-	TRBD2	TRBV20-1	TRBJ2-7	CSATWRRGGSYEQYF	TGCAGTGCCACCTGGAGGCGGGGGGGCTCCTACGAGCAGTACTTC
-	TRBD2	TRBV20-1	TRBJ2-4	CSAAGTSGGLAKNIQYF	TGCAGTGCCGCAGGGACTAGCGGGGGACTAGCCAAAAACATTCAGTACTTC
few	TRBD1	TRBV4-1	TRBJ1-1	CASSQSTGGGARRTEAFF	TGCGCCAGCAGCCAGTCTACAGGGGGGGGAGCTCGGCGCACTGAAGCTTTCTTT
few	-	TRBV20-1	TRBJ2-3	CSPLGADTQYF	TGCAGCCCATTGGGGGCAGATACGCAGTATTTT
few	TRBD2	TRBV7-3	TRBJ2-1	CASSRGQLAGGLNEQFF	TGTGCCAGCAGCCGGGGCCAACTAGCGGGGGGGCTCAATGAGCAGTTCTTC
-	TRBD2	TRBV29-1	TRBJ2-5	CSAGLADGETQYF	TGCAGCGCGGGACTAGCGGACGGGGAGACCCAGTACTTC
-	-	TRBV11-2	TRBJ1-3	CASSLVSGGNTIYF	TGTGCCAGCAGCTTAGTCAGTGGAGGAAACACCATATATTTT
-	-	TRBV4-3	TRBJ1-1	CASSQSLTNTEAFF	TGCGCCAGCAGCCAATCCCTCACGAACACTGAAGCTTTCTTT
few	-	TRBV20-1	TRBJ1-1	CSASGHMNTEAFF	TGCAGTGCTTCGGGACACATGAACACTGAAGCTTTCTTT